The 25 T cell receptor beta chains listed next were all sequenced from one sample in a study of blood T cell repertoires in COVID-19. The data were produced by immunoSEQ multiplex PCR, yet TCRdb's version contains in-frame clones alone and is incomplete. The sample contains roughly 230,000 clones, 82% of which appear only once. The specimen was peripheral blood. The source of these receptors is a woman at least 80 years old with acute or convalescent COVID-19.

This clone was seen a few times. The chain links TRBV4-1 to TRBJ1-4, with D possibly being TRBD1 (6 bases). V was clipped by 8 bases and J by 0 bases, with 13 bases between them. The CDR3 consists of 15 residues. Germline V lookup: CDR1 MGHRA, CDR2 YSYEKL. CDR3 bases: TGCGCCAGCTCGGCAGGGGTCACAACTAATGAAAAACTGTTTTTT. It specifies CASSAGVTTNEKLFF.

V is TRBV20-1 and J is TRBJ2-7; 7 bases match TRBD1. The germline V gene encodes CDR1 DFQATT and CDR2 SNEGSKA (reference sequence). V shed 3 bases, J shed 3 bases, and the junction held 11 bases outside the gene matches. CDR3 length equals 15 residues. The CDR3: CSASLSGQLYYEQYF. The CDR3 DNA follows: TGCAGTGCTAGTTTGTCGGGACAGTTATACTACGAGCAGTACTTC.

In DNA, the CDR3 is TGTGCCAGCAGCTTGCAACGGAGACAGCCAAACACTGAAGCTTTCTTT. Its protein product is CASSLQRRQPNTEAFF. The chain couples TRBV7-2 to TRBJ1-1; a weak D match, TRBD1 (5 bases). The CDR3 spans 16 residues. Germline CDR1 reads SGHTA; CDR2 reads FQGNSA. Trimming removed 3 bases from V and 2 bases from J, with 16 bases in between.

CDR3 coding DNA: TGTGCCAGCAGCTTAATGAACGGGCAGCCCCAGCATTTT. This gives the protein CASSLMNGQPQHF. The chain carries TRBV7-9 and TRBJ1-5; D ambiguous. This CDR3 has 13 amino acids. Per the germline V gene, CDR1 is SEHNR and CDR2 is FQNEAQ (reference sequence). V dropped 2 bases and J dropped 7 bases, with 9 bases sitting between them. Based on the CDR3 plus reference TRBV7-9 and TRBJ1-5, the full variable domain is DTGVSQNPRHKITKRGQNVTFRCDPISEHNRLYWYRQTLGQGPEFLTYFQNEAQLEKSRLLSDRFSAERPKGSFSTLEIQRTEQGDSAMYLCASSLMNGQPQHFGDGTRLSIL.

The chain has TRBV18 and TRBJ1-5; D is uncertain. With 4 bases removed from V and 4 bases from J, the gap between germline ends came to 11 bases. The CDR3 spans 14 residues. Germline CDR1 reads KGHSH; CDR2 reads LQKENI. This chain's CDR3 is CASSQIEGNQPQHF. The CDR3 DNA sequence: TGTGCCAGCTCACAGATTGAGGGAAATCAGCCCCAGCATTTT.

The V gene is TRBV5-1, the J gene TRBJ2-7; the match to TRBD1 covers 9 bases. The CDR3 contains 15 residues. The V and J ends lost 4 bases and 2 bases, in that order; junction bases with no gene match: 7. CDR1 and CDR2 (germline): SGHRS, YFSETQ. CDR3 bases: TGCGCCAGCAGCCTAGGACAGGGGAGGACCTACGAGCAGTACTTC. This sequence encodes CASSLGQGRTYEQYF. Complete variable domain (other parts from reference TRBV5-1 and TRBJ2-7): KAGVTQTPRYLIKTRGQQVTLSCSPISGHRSVSWYQQTPGQGLQFLFEYFSETQRNKGNFPGRFSGRQFSNSRSEMNVSTLELGDSALYLCASSLGQGRTYEQYFGPGTRLTVT.

The genes are TRBV4-3 and TRBJ1-2; D unresolved. The V end was cut by 0 bases, the J end by 8 bases, with 13 bases between. The CDR3 length is 14 residues. Germline loops: CDR1 LGHNA, CDR2 YSLEER. Written as DNA, the CDR3 is TGCGCCAGCAGCCAAGATCTTGGGCCTTGGGGCTACACCTTC. Translation gives CASSQDLGPWGYTF.

The chain carries TRBV12-3 or TRBV12-4 and TRBJ2-6; D is possibly TRBD1 (5 bases). The CDR3 extends over 13 amino acids. V was shortened by 6 bases and J by 3 bases, with 6 bases between the two germline ends. This CDR3 reads CASSTGGANVLTF. The CDR3 DNA reads as TGTGCCAGCAGCACAGGTGGGGCCAACGTCCTGACTTTC.

V usage is TRBV5-6 and J usage is TRBJ1-5, with 7 bases aligning to TRBD1. The CDR3 covers 16 residues. Germline-derived CDR1 and CDR2 are SGHDT and YYEEEE. V was pared by 5 bases and J by 1 base, with 9 bases of the junction left unmatched. For the CDR3, the DNA is TGTGCCAGCAGTCACCTCGGGACAGCCAGCAATCAGCCCCAGCATTTT. Amino acids: CASSHLGTASNQPQHF.

The chain recombines TRBV9 with TRBJ1-4; 9 nucleotides align to TRBD1. The CDR3 contains 16 residues. The V gene end was trimmed by 4 bases and the J gene end by 7 bases; junction bases not matched to a gene: 11. CDR1 is SGDLS and CDR2 is YYNGEE in the germline V gene. CDR3 protein: CASSPLIQGASEKLFF. CDR3 bases: TGTGCCAGCAGCCCTTTAATACAGGGGGCTAGTGAAAAACTGTTTTTT.

The chain is built from TRBV28 and TRBJ1-2; D may be TRBD1 (6 bases). Trimming removed 3 bases at V and 0 bases at J, with 20 bases between. Germline CDR1 is MDHEN and CDR2 is SYDVKM. The CDR3 length is 18 residues. The CDR3 sequence is CASSLGRGLKPTNYGYTF. The CDR3 DNA is TGTGCCAGCAGTTTGGGCAGGGGCCTAAAACCAACTAACTATGGCTACACCTTC.

This clone was counted between two and nine times. The rearrangement joins TRBV3-1 (or the pseudogene TRBV3-2) to TRBJ1-2, with D maybe TRBD1 (6 bases). The CDR3 is 18 amino acids. V gave up 1 base and J gave up 5 bases, with 23 bases separating them. CDR1 LGHDT and CDR2 YNNKEL come from the germline V gene (reference sequence). This CDR3 reads CASSQALPGLGHLYGYTF. In nucleotides, the CDR3 is TGTGCCAGCAGCCAAGCCCTGCCTGGTCTGGGACACCTATATGGCTACACCTTC.

This clone is a singleton in its sample. The V and J genes are TRBV4-2 and TRBJ2-2; 7 nucleotides line up with TRBD1. With 5 bases clipped from V and 2 bases from J, the junction kept 2 bases outside the gene matches. CDR3 length: 14 amino acids. The V gene's germline CDR1 is LGHNA and CDR2 YNFKEQ. This CDR3 reads CASSGTENTGELFF. CDR3 sequence (DNA): TGTGCCAGCAGCGGGACAGAAAACACCGGGGAGCTGTTTTTT.

CDR3 DNA sequence: TGTGCCAGCAGCTTAGCCCTCTACGGGGAGCTGTTTTTT. Translating gives CASSLALYGELFF. This chain connects TRBV7-9 to TRBJ2-2; D is ambiguous. CDR1 SEHNR and CDR2 FQNEAQ come from the germline V gene (reference sequence). The length of the CDR3 is 13 residues. The V and J ends lost 0 bases and 7 bases respectively, with 6 bases between them. The entire variable domain, with the rest obtained from reference TRBV7-9 and TRBJ2-2, is as follows: DTGVSQNPRHKITKRGQNVTFRCDPISEHNRLYWYRQTLGQGPEFLTYFQNEAQLEKSRLLSDRFSAERPKGSFSTLEIQRTEQGDSAMYLCASSLALYGELFFGEGSRLTVL.

The genes are TRBV7-6 and TRBJ1-2; TRBD1 matches 10 bases. From germline, CDR1 is SGHVS and CDR2 FNYEAQ. CDR3 length equals 15 residues. V shed 5 bases, J shed 3 bases, and the junction held 6 bases outside the gene matches. The CDR3 coding sequence is TGTGCCAGCAGCCCGACAGGGGGCGACTACTATGGCTACACCTTC. Translating gives CASSPTGGDYYGYTF.

This sequence joins TRBV5-1 and TRBJ1-1, with D uncertain. Germline V gene lookup returns CDR1 SGHRS and CDR2 YFSETQ. V lost 0 bases, J lost 8 bases, and 8 bases lay in between. The CDR3 is 12 amino acids. CDR3 sequence reads: CASSLGQREAFF. The CDR3 nucleotides read TGCGCCAGCAGCTTGGGTCAGCGCGAAGCTTTCTTT.

The chain employs TRBV5-1 and TRBJ1-4; possible D gene TRBD1, 6 bases. This CDR3 is 14 amino acids long. Trimming left V 0 bases short and J 10 bases short, with 13 bases between. Germline CDR1 and CDR2: SGHRS and YFSETQ. In nucleotides, the CDR3 is TGCGCCAGCAGCTTGGAGGGGCAAGGGGGAAAACTGTTTTTT. As protein: CASSLEGQGGKLFF.

The J gene is TRBJ2-2, the V gene TRBV5-1; 9 nucleotides align to TRBD2. V shed 3 bases and J 0 bases; nucleotides not matched to a gene: 3. The CDR3 has 16 residues. Germline assignment: CDR1 SGHRS and CDR2 YFSETQ. The CDR3 region has the DNA TGCGCCAGCAGCTCGACTAGCGGCTCGAACACCGGGGAGCTGTTTTTT. Protein sequence: CASSSTSGSNTGELFF.

V usage is TRBV5-1 and J usage is TRBJ2-7; 7 bases fit TRBD1. Trimming removed 5 bases from V and 6 bases from J; junction bases left unmatched: 8. Per the germline V gene, CDR1 is SGHRS and CDR2 is YFSETQ. The CDR3 runs to 13 residues. For the CDR3, the DNA is TGCGCCAGCAGAGTCGGGACAGCGCCCGAGCAGTACTTC. This encodes CASRVGTAPEQYF.

This sequence joins TRBV6-1 and TRBJ1-3; no reliable D call. The CDR3 totals 15 residues. Trimming took off 0 bases at V and 2 bases at J, with 8 bases between the two ends. CDR1 and CDR2 (germline): MNHNS, SASEGT. CDR3 sequence reads: CASSEALATGNTIYF. DNA for the CDR3: TGTGCCAGCAGTGAAGCGCTAGCGACTGGAAACACCATATATTTT.

The rearrangement uses TRBV12-3 or TRBV12-4 and TRBJ2-7; 7 positions match TRBD1. V gave up 6 bases and J gave up 2 bases; unmatched junction bases: 4. This CDR3 has 13 amino acids. CDR3 sequence (DNA): TGTGCCAGCAGCCGGGACAGACCCTACGAGCAGTACTTC. Translation: CASSRDRPYEQYF.

The gene calls are TRBV19 and TRBJ1-1; TRBD1 agrees at 7 bases. Germline V gives CDR1 LNHDA, CDR2 SQIVND (reference sequence). V gave up 1 base and J gave up 6 bases; unmatched junction bases: 11. CDR3 length: 16 amino acids. The CDR3 sequence: CASSIGLTGRLAEAFF. In DNA form, the CDR3 reads TGTGCCAGTAGTATAGGTCTGACAGGGAGATTGGCTGAAGCTTTCTTT.

The chain has TRBV14 and TRBJ2-3; 11 bases are shared with TRBD2. CDR1 and CDR2 from the germline V gene are SGHDN and FVKESK. The CDR3 extends over 16 amino acids. The V segment lost 4 bases and the J segment 2 bases; nucleotides outside the gene matches: 5. The CDR3 protein is CASSLLAGGATDTQYF. The CDR3 DNA is TGTGCCAGCAGCCTTCTAGCGGGGGGAGCCACAGATACGCAGTATTTT.

The rearrangement links TRBV19 to TRBJ1-1, with D uncertain. Trimming took off 3 bases at V and 1 base at J, with 9 bases between the two ends. The germline CDR1 and CDR2 sequences are LNHDA and SQIVND (reference sequence). The CDR3 extends over 14 amino acids. CDR3 sequence reads: CASSIRQANTEAFF. The CDR3 nucleotides read TGTGCCAGTAGTATCAGGCAGGCGAACACTGAAGCTTTCTTT.

The rearrangement uses TRBV9 and TRBJ1-1; D is uncertain. The CDR3 extends over 11 amino acids. Per the germline V gene, CDR1 is SGDLS and CDR2 is YYNGEE. The V and J ends lost 7 bases and 5 bases respectively, with 9 bases between them. The CDR3 spells CASGRETEAFF. The CDR3 bases are TGTGCCAGCGGGAGGGAGACTGAAGCTTTCTTT.